The 9 T cell receptor beta chains below all came from one sample that was sequenced in a study of T cells in Graves' hyperthyroidism and ophthalmopathy (dated by TCRdb to the late 2010s). Library preparation used multiplex PCR. This sample was sequenced with an Illumina HiSeq 2000. The TCR beta CDR3 regions were amplified from the RNA transcripts. For the first round of RT-PCR on the TCR CDR3, the HTBI primer set was used together with the Qiagen OneStep RT-PCR kit. TCRdb reanalyzed the raw reads on its own, using fastp at Q25 for trimming and MiXCR for clone calling, and kept in-frame beta chains. Rows with a matching CDR3 protein are joined into one entry that keeps the most common DNA and genes. Recorded for this sample are 280,000 or so distinct CDR3 sequences; 13% to 15% of them occurred a single time. The ten most abundant clones make up 30% of the sample. Source material: blood. Receptor source: a woman between 45 and 65 years old with Graves' hyperthyroidism that later progressed to Graves' ophthalmopathy.

This clonotype was counted a few times. The gene calls are TRBV7-8 and TRBJ1-6; no definite D call. The V and J ends lost 5 bases and 10 bases respectively, with 12 bases between them. Germline V CDR1 and CDR2: SGHVS, FQNEAQ. The CDR3 consists of 13 residues. The chain's CDR3 is CASSLRRRSPLHF. The CDR3 DNA reads as TGTGCCAGCAGCCTCCGCCGGCGGTCACCCCTCCACTTT.

This clonotype was counted ten times or more. V and J are TRBV10-3 and TRBJ2-7; D is possibly TRBD2 (6 bases). The V and J ends lost 2 bases and 6 bases respectively, with 11 bases between them. CDR3 length: 13 amino acids. CDR1 is ENHRY and CDR2 is SYGVKD in the germline V gene. The DNA of the CDR3 is TGTGCCATCAGTGAGGCGGGGCGTAGCGAGCAGTACTTC. It encodes CAISEAGRSEQYF.

The gene calls are TRBV20-1 and TRBJ2-1; 12 nucleotides line up with TRBD2. Germline CDR1 is DFQATT and CDR2 is SNEGSKA (reference sequence). V lost 4 bases to trimming and J lost 5 bases; unmatched junction nucleotides: 3. CDR3 length equals 14 residues. Here the CDR3 DNA reads TGCAGTGCTACGGGACTAGCGGGTGACAATGAGCAGTTCTTC. The encoded protein is CSATGLAGDNEQFF.

The table lists this clonotype with many counts. This chain links TRBV3-1 with TRBJ2-3; tentative D call: TRBD2 (6 bases). Trimming took 0 bases from V and 0 from J, leaving 13 bases between them. The germline CDR1 and CDR2 sequences are LGHDT and YNNKEL (reference sequence). This CDR3 region has 17 residues. The CDR3 loop reads CASSQEGAGYSTDTQYF. The CDR3 nucleotides are TGTGCCAGCAGCCAAGAAGGGGCGGGGTATAGCACAGATACGCAGTATTTT.

In DNA form, the CDR3 reads TGTGCCAGCAGCCCAAACAGGGGGGGCACAGATACGCAGTATTTT. Translating it yields CASSPNRGGTDTQYF. The chain carries TRBV7-9 and TRBJ2-3, with TRBD1 matching over 8 bases. V lost 5 bases to trimming and J lost 1 base; unmatched junction nucleotides: 5. The CDR3 covers 15 residues. Germline loops: CDR1 SEHNR, CDR2 FQNEAQ (reference sequence).

This clonotype appeared many times. The V gene is TRBV2, the J gene TRBJ2-5; D perhaps matches TRBD2 (5 bases). CDR1 is SNHLY, CDR2 FYNNEI, per germline. The CDR3 length is 12 residues. The germline V and J ends were trimmed by 5 bases and 5 bases, with 9 bases remaining between them. The CDR3 reads CASSNGVETQYF. In nucleotides, the CDR3 is TGTGCCAGCAGTAACGGGGTGGAGACCCAGTACTTC.

Comments on this clonotype: A much larger clonotype is one base distant, so this may be a read error. The CDR3 is CSASPGLASSYEQFF. The DNA for the CDR3 is TGCAGTGCTAGTCCGGGACTAGCGTCGTCCTACGAGCAGTTCTTC. The chain joins TRBV20-1 to TRBJ2-1, with TRBD2 matching 10 bases. J lost 10 bases, V lost 3 bases, and 12 bases had no gene match. This CDR3 spans 15 amino acids. CDR1 and CDR2 from the germline V gene are DFQATT and SNEGSKA (reference sequence).

This clonotype has at least ten counts. CDR3 bases: TGTGCCAGCAGCTTATTCCGTGACGGACAGTTCTTC. Residues: CASSLFRDGQFF. The chain recombines TRBV11-2 with TRBJ2-1; D not certain. CDR1 is SGHAT, CDR2 FQNNGV, per germline. The CDR3 covers 12 residues. V lost 2 bases to trimming and J lost 13 bases, with 12 bases between them.

This clonotype was seen ten or more times. The chain employs TRBV6-1 and TRBJ2-7; 8 nucleotides line up with TRBD1. CDR3 length: 16 residues. V lost 5 bases to trimming and J lost 5 bases; unmatched junction nucleotides: 14. Per germline, CDR1 MNHNS and CDR2 SASEGT. The CDR3 spells CASSSRDLTGDDEQYF. As DNA, the CDR3 is TGTGCCAGCAGTTCCCGGGATTTGACAGGGGATGACGAGCAGTACTTC.